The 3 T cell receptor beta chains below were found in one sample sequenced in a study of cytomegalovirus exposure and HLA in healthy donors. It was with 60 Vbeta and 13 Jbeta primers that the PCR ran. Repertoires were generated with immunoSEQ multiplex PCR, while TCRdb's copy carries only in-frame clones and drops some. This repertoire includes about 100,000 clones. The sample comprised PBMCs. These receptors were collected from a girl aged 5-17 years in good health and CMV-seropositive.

CDR3 bases: TGCGCCAGCAGCCTCCAGAGGCAGGGGCTAGGGTACAATGAGCAGTTCTTC. It is translated as CASSLQRQGLGYNEQFF. V gene TRBV4-3 combines with J gene TRBJ2-1; possibly TRBD1 for D (6 bases). This CDR3 has 17 amino acids. V was clipped by 4 bases and J by 4 bases, with 20 bases between them. Germline values: CDR1 LGHNA, CDR2 YSLEER.

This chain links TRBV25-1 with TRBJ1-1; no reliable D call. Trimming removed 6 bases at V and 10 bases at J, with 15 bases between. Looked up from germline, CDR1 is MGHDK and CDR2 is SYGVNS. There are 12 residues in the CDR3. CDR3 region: CASSGYQVGAFF. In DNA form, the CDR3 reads TGTGCCAGCAGCGGATATCAGGTTGGAGCTTTCTTT. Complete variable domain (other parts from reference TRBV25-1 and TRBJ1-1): EADIYQTPRYLVIGTGKKITLECSQTMGHDKMYWYQQDPGMELHLIHYSYGVNSTEKGDLSSESTVSRIRTEHFPLTLESARPSHTSQYLCASSGYQVGAFFGQGTRLTVV.

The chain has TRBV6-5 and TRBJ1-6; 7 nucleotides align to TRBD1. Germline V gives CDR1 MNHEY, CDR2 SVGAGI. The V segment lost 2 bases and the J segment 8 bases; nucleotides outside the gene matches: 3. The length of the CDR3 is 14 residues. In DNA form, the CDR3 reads TGTGCCAGCAGTTACCTTACAGGGGATTCACCCCTCCACTTT. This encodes CASSYLTGDSPLHF.